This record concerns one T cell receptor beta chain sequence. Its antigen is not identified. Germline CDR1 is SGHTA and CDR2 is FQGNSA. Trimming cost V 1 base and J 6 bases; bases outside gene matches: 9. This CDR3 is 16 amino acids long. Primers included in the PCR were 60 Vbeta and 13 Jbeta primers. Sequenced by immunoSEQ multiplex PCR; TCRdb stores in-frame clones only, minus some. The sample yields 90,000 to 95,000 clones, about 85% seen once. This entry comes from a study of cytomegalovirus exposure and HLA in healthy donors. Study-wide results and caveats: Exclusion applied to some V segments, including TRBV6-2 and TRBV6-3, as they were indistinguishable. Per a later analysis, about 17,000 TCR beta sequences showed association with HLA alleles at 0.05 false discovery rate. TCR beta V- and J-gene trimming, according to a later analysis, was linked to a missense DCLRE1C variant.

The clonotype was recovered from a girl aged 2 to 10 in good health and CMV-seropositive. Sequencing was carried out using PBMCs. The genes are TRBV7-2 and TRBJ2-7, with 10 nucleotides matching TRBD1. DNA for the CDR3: TGTGCCAGCAGCTTAGTTGGGCCGGACAGGGGGGGCGAGCAGTACTTC. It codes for CASSLVGPDRGGEQYF.